This T cell receptor beta chain is drawn from a study of Ad26.COV2.S vaccination and SARS-CoV-2 variants. Study-wide results and limits: Quantification of TCR breadth and depth may have yielded underestimates of total T cell responses. Vaccinees displayed broader spike-specific TCR repertoires than placebo recipients.

The treatment denotes: some 20 received Ad26.COV2.S at low or high dose, single or two shots; about five received placebo; per-sample allocation not given. Sample collection was performed on day 63 after the first vaccine or placebo injection. To note about this clone: Its matching antigen is unknown. At the DNA level, this CDR3 is encoded by other sequences in the same sample as well.

Using immunoSEQ multiplex PCR, the repertoire was profiled, and TCRdb retains in-frame clones only, with some absent. The table has around 300,000 clones, more than 85% seen once. Germline V CDR1 and CDR2: KGHSH, LQKENI. The germline V and J ends were trimmed by 2 bases and 0 bases, with 11 bases remaining between them. This CDR3 has 15 residues. This TCR came from a person between 18 and 60 years old who received the Ad26.COV2.S COVID-19 vaccine or a placebo. The chain uses TRBV18 and TRBJ2-7; D not resolved. The starting material was peripheral blood, obtained in a trial of Ad26.COV2.S vaccine versus placebo. The CDR3 nucleotides are TGTGCCAGCTCACCAGGGGTGCGTAGCTCCTACGAGCAGTACTTC. As protein: CASSPGVRSSYEQYF.